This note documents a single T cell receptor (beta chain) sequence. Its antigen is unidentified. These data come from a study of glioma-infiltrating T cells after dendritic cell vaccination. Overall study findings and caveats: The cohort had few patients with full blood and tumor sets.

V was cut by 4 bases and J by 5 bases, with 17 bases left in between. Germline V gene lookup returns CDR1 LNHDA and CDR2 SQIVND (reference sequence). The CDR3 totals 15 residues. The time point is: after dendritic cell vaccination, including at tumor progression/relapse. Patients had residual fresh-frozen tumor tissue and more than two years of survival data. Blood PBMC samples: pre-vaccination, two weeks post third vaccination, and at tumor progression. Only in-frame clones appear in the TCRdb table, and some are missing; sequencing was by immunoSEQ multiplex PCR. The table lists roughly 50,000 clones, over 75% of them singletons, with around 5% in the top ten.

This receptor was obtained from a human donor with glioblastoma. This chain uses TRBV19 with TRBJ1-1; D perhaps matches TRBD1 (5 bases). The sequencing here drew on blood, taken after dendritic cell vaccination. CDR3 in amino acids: CASSTQGRGGTEAFF. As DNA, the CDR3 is TGTGCCAGTAGTACCCAAGGGAGGGGTGGGACTGAAGCTTTCTTT.